This TCR beta chain was recorded in a study of CD8+CD57+ T cells in acquired aplastic anemia. As for the study in general: Sorted CD4+ plus CD8+ cells gave DNA averaging about 3 ug. Study-level results: Patients and controls had in common 25 to 30 CD8+ CDR3 sequences.

An expansion of CD8+CD57+ cells by flow cytometry had been shown in patients chosen for sequencing. Severe acquired aplastic anemia was the diagnosis recorded for all patients. This clonotype was seen just once. Antigen specificity is unknown. The CDR3 contains 13 residues. The germline CDR1 and CDR2 sequences are LNHDA and SQIVND (reference sequence). V dropped 2 bases and J dropped 4 bases, with 7 bases sitting between them. The study profiled TCR beta VDJ and CDR3 using genomic DNA as template. TCRdb reprocessed the reads with MiXCR, giving one entry per CDR3 protein. There are hundreds of thousands of distinct CDR3 sequences in the sample; around 33% occur only once, and 0.8% to 0.85% lies in the top ten.

The genes are TRBV19 and TRBJ2-3, with a tentative D call TRBD2 (6 bases). The TCR originated in a human donor with aplastic anemia. Sequencing was carried out using sorted CD4+, CD8+, or CD8+CD57+ T cells (not recorded which) from PBMCs. The CDR3: CASSIRGSDTQYF. CDR3 DNA sequence: TGTGCCAGTAGTATACGGGGGTCAGATACGCAGTATTTT.